This record covers a single T cell receptor (beta chain). CDR1 is LNHDA and CDR2 is SQIVND in the germline V gene (reference sequence). The CDR3 contains 18 residues. V shed 5 bases, J shed 1 base, and the junction held 12 bases outside the gene matches. The sample belongs to a study of blood T cell repertoires in COVID-19. Study details: The samples span acute and convalescent COVID-19 from the United States, Italy and Spain. From T cells, B-cell-depleted T cells, or PBMCs came the material, which was cDNA or gDNA.

Here immunoSEQ multiplex PCR was the method, and the copy in TCRdb shows in-frame clones only, minus some. The table includes around 78,000 clones, about nine tenths detected once. The genes are TRBV19 and TRBJ2-7; TRBD2 matches at 12 bases. Sequenced sample: peripheral blood. The sequence came from a man in his sixties or seventies with active or convalescent COVID-19. CDR3 bases: TGTGCCAGTAGTTTCCGGGGCGCCGGACTAGCGGGATCCTACGAGCAGTACTTC. Encoded protein: CASSFRGAGLAGSYEQYF.